Presented here are 7 T cell receptor beta chains from one specimen sequenced in a study of blood T cell repertoires in COVID-19. Clones were read by immunoSEQ multiplex PCR, and TCRdb kept only the in-frame ones, dropping some. The sample lists some 250,000 clones, roughly 87% seen once, with about 0.65% in the top ten. Material for sequencing was peripheral blood. The receptors come from a human donor in a cohort sampled during active COVID-19.

V and J are TRBV6-5 and TRBJ1-4, with D perhaps matching TRBD1 (5 bases). The length of the CDR3 is 15 residues. Germline lookup yields CDR1 MNHEY and CDR2 SVGAGI. V gave up 0 bases and J gave up 5 bases, with 10 bases separating them. CDR3 coding DNA: TGTGCCAGCAGTTACTCCGGACAATGGAATGAAAAACTGTTTTTT. It codes for CASSYSGQWNEKLFF.

The chain recombines TRBV9 with TRBJ1-2; D is perhaps TRBD1 (6 bases). This CDR3 has 13 residues. Germline V gene data show CDR1 as SGDLS and CDR2 as YYNGEE. The V gene lost 4 bases and the J gene lost 5 bases, with 12 bases spanning the gap. The CDR3 sequence: CASSPEQGYGYTF. The CDR3 DNA reads TGTGCCAGCAGCCCAGAACAGGGTTATGGCTACACCTTC.

The V gene is TRBV7-9, the J gene TRBJ1-1; the D gene is possibly TRBD1 (6 bases). There are 15 residues in the CDR3. Germline values: CDR1 SEHNR, CDR2 FQNEAQ (reference sequence). V lost 0 bases and J 4 bases, leaving 12 bases between the germline ends. CDR3 region: CASSLALGGGTEAFF. Written as DNA, the CDR3 is TGTGCCAGCAGCTTAGCGCTGGGAGGGGGCACTGAAGCTTTCTTT.

The table lists this clone with a count of one. This chain joins TRBV5-6 and TRBJ2-3; 10 nucleotides match TRBD2. The CDR3 has 15 amino acids. Germline lookup yields CDR1 SGHDT and CDR2 YYEEEE. The J segment lost 4 bases and the V segment lost 4 bases, leaving 6 bases of the junction unmatched. CDR3 loop: CASSPGTSDADTQYF. CDR3 DNA sequence: TGTGCCAGCAGCCCCGGGACTAGCGACGCAGATACGCAGTATTTT.

The rearrangement joins TRBV27 to TRBJ2-7, with TRBD2 matching over 8 bases. The CDR3 runs to 15 residues. Germline V CDR1 and CDR2: MNHEY, SMNVEV (reference sequence). The junction had 12 bases not matched to a gene; V was cut back by 7 bases and J by 4 bases. The CDR3 DNA reads as TGTGCCAGCACTCCATCAGAAGCGGGAGTGTACGAGCAGTACTTC. As protein: CASTPSEAGVYEQYF.

V is TRBV19 and J is TRBJ2-7; TRBD2 agrees at 7 bases. V dropped 7 bases and J dropped 7; count of bases not matched to a gene: 7. The CDR3 has 12 residues. The germline gives CDR1 LNHDA, CDR2 SQIVND (reference sequence). CDR3 amino acids: CASTSDGGEQYF. The CDR3 nucleotides are TGTGCCAGTACCTCGGACGGGGGGGAGCAGTACTTC. The full variable domain, its missing parts supplied by reference TRBV19 and TRBJ2-7, is DGGITQSPKYLFRKEGQNVTLSCEQNLNHDAMYWYRQDPGQGLRLIYYSQIVNDFQKGDIAEGYSVSREKKESFPLTVTSAQKNPTAFYLCASTSDGGEQYFGPGTRLTVT.

The chain couples TRBV30 to TRBJ2-7; unclear D gene. The CDR3 totals 12 residues. V was shortened by 3 bases and J by 2 bases, with 8 bases between the two germline ends. The V gene's germline CDR1 is GTSNPN and CDR2 SVGIG (reference sequence). CDR3 residues: CAWRMETYEQYF. The DNA for the CDR3 is TGTGCCTGGAGGATGGAGACCTACGAGCAGTACTTC.